A selection of T cell receptor beta chains follows, all from one sample in a study of graft-versus-host responses after intestinal transplantation. The antigens for these receptors are not known. Clones were read by immunoSEQ multiplex PCR, and TCRdb kept only the in-frame ones, dropping some. The table shows about 85,000 clones, with more than 85% occurring only once. The starting material was unstimulated CD8+ T cells sorted from spleen or lymph node cells, obtained before transplant. The receptors come from a human donor who was the organ donor for an intestinal transplant. Both conserved end residues are trimmed from each CDR3.

CDR3 protein	V gene	J gene
ASSIDPFGTPDQETQY	TRBV19	TRBJ2-5
ASSLLRRGGEKLF	TRBV11-2	TRBJ1-4
ASSREGSSTDTQY	TRBV14	TRBJ2-3
ASSQLVRSSTDTQY	TRBV4-1	TRBJ2-3
ASAGTAELMNTEAF	TRBV19	TRBJ1-1
ASSPGPGNYEQY	TRBV18	TRBJ2-7
ASSQDGHQATEAF	TRBV4-1	TRBJ1-1
ASSLEGPGTEAF	TRBV5-1	TRBJ1-1
ASRIPGNTEAF	TRBV6-1	TRBJ1-1
ASSLLGGALTDTQY	TRBV7-6	TRBJ2-3
SVYRNTEAF	TRBV29-1	TRBJ1-1
ASSHHITGGAGTGELF	TRBV9	TRBJ2-2
ASSLAGELF	TRBV27	TRBJ2-2
ASSQLSPNQPQH	TRBV16	TRBJ1-5
ASSQREGLMDTQY	TRBV5-1	TRBJ2-3
ASSAWDGSGNEQF	TRBV7-9	TRBJ2-1
ASSVGASYEQY	TRBV9	TRBJ2-7
ASGPLPGRRNGYT	TRBV6-4	TRBJ1-2
SVLGATSTDTQY	TRBV29-1	TRBJ2-3
ASSGSGTPWDEQF	TRBV9	TRBJ2-1
SISGSNYNEQF	TRBV7-8	TRBJ2-1
ASSYGGEFNEKLF	TRBV5-1	TRBJ1-4
ASSLMAGTDTQY	TRBV7-3	TRBJ2-3
ASSFGPGGTEAF	TRBV6-5	TRBJ1-1
ASSPGLAGGYTQY	TRBV27	TRBJ2-3
ASALLVRSDTQY	TRBV12-5	TRBJ2-3
ASSPLGTEAF	TRBV19	TRBJ1-1